One and the same sample provided the 2 T cell receptor beta chains below, sequenced in a study of control samples from healthy donors and cancer patients. Some clones are missing from TCRdb's copy, which holds only in-frame ones; the method was immunoSEQ multiplex PCR. The data hold 150,000 to 180,000 clones, with 85% to 95% observed a single time. The sample comprised blood. The source of these receptors is a man aged 35 to 55 in good health.

The chain recombines TRBV27 with TRBJ1-2; D possibly corresponds to TRBD1 (5 bases). The CDR3 is 11 residues long. Germline V gives CDR1 MNHEY, CDR2 SMNVEV (reference sequence). Trimming pared 8 bases from V and 4 bases from J, leaving 8 bases between. This CDR3 reads CASGDGYGYTF. CDR3 sequence (DNA): TGTGCCAGCGGGGACGGCTATGGCTACACCTTC.

V and J are TRBV28 and TRBJ1-5; D is ambiguous. V lost 1 base, J lost 0 bases, and 10 bases lay in between. In germline, CDR1 is MDHEN, CDR2 SYDVKM. The CDR3 has 16 residues. This CDR3 is CASSLFSGLSNQPQHF. The CDR3, as DNA: TGTGCCAGCAGTTTATTTTCCGGTCTTAGCAATCAGCCCCAGCATTTT.